This T cell receptor beta chain comes out of a study of CD8 T cells in ankylosing spondylitis. Study-wide findings and caveats: Clones linked to disease were reported to show significant enrichment in matched ankylosing spondylitis synovial fluid.

This CDR3 has 14 residues. V lost 2 bases, J lost 2 bases, and 8 bases lay in between. TCRdb itself ran the 5' RACE reads through MiXCR, one entry per CDR3 protein. Here the sample spans some 250,000 distinct CDR3 sequences, more than 20% being singletons. This clonotype was seen a few times. Its antigen is unidentified. Sequencing was performed on blood, either unsorted or a sorted T cell fraction (not recorded which). The receptor's source is a male donor with ankylosing spondylitis or in good health (not recorded which). V usage is TRBV12-3 or TRBV12-4 and J usage is TRBJ2-3, with D maybe TRBD1 (5 bases). The CDR3 DNA reads as TGTGCCAGCAGTTTAACAGGCCCCACAGATACGCAGTATTTT. The encoded protein is CASSLTGPTDTQYF.